These T cell receptor beta chains were read from a single sample in a study of blood T cells in healthy people across ages. TCRdb reanalysed the 5' RACE reads using MiXCR and keeps one entry per CDR3 protein. The sample consists of about 770,000 distinct CDR3 sequences, roughly 44% of them appearing once. Sequencing was performed on blood. These receptors were obtained from a man in his sixties in good health. Each CDR3 is given with its conserved first and last residue. Fields, in order: CDR3 protein, J gene, D gene, CDR3 length, V gene. D genes are given only for firm matches.

CASSQGGGGGYNEQFF TRBJ2-1 TRBD2 16 TRBV4-1
CASSLSGIAFF TRBJ1-1 - 11 TRBV12-3/TRBV12-4
CASRTTGGQAYGYTF TRBJ1-2 TRBD1 15 TRBV2
CASSLAGTGIEKLFF TRBJ1-4 TRBD1 15 TRBV4-1
CASSQRTGDSYEQYF TRBJ2-7 TRBD1 15 TRBV14
CASSLRFSGGHNEQFF TRBJ2-1 TRBD2 16 TRBV9
CASGQGQGDNGELFF TRBJ2-2 - 15 TRBV12-5
CAWGINLETEAFF TRBJ1-1 - 13 TRBV30
CASSWGIATNEKLFF TRBJ1-4 - 15 TRBV7-2
CASSKIGGGLRNEQFF TRBJ2-1 - 16 TRBV21-1
CATTGQGATDTQYF TRBJ2-3 TRBD1 14 TRBV7-9
CASSTRLTGSYNEQFF TRBJ2-1 - 16 TRBV12-3/TRBV12-4
CASSFGGRQVTGELFF TRBJ2-2 - 16 TRBV7-6
CSVENSGGQETQYF TRBJ2-5 TRBD2 14 TRBV29-1
CSASASDKGTYEQYF TRBJ2-7 - 15 TRBV20-1
CAISEVVLQETQYF TRBJ2-5 - 14 TRBV10-3
CASSPDGDEKLFF TRBJ1-4 - 13 TRBV2
CASSLLGQNSPLHF TRBJ1-6 TRBD1 14 TRBV12-3/TRBV12-4
CASSLGSGQPQHF TRBJ1-5 - 13 TRBV7-2
CASSPQSGGETQYF TRBJ2-5 - 14 TRBV4-3
CASSSRQGYNEQFF TRBJ2-1 TRBD1 14 TRBV11-3
CASPRGANYGYTF TRBJ1-2 TRBD1 13 TRBV12-3/TRBV12-4